These 2 T cell receptor beta chains came from one sample sequenced in a study of long-term antiretroviral therapy in people with HIV. Runs used v3.0 of the immunoSEQ assay and were done at survey level. Assay used: immunoSEQ multiplex PCR; TCRdb lists only in-frame clones, some missing. This table holds 10,000 to 15,000 clones, approximately 80% found once. This material consisted of unsorted PBMCs, taken 1.3 years after starting antiretroviral therapy. The receptors here all came from a woman aged 18-30 years with HIV.

The gene calls are TRBV10-3 and TRBJ2-1, with TRBD2 matching over 10 bases. Germline V gene lookup returns CDR1 ENHRY and CDR2 SYGVKD. There are 17 residues in the CDR3. After removal of 8 bases from V and 3 bases from J, the junction contained 13 bases not matched to a gene. The CDR3 region is CAIRGAGGFWVYNEQFF. The DNA for the CDR3 is TGTGCCATCCGGGGAGCGGGAGGGTTTTGGGTCTACAATGAGCAGTTCTTC.

V gene TRBV5-1 combines with J gene TRBJ2-2, with TRBD1 identical over 8 bases. The CDR3 has 15 amino acids. Germline CDR1 reads SGHRS; CDR2 reads YFSETQ. V gave up 4 bases and J gave up 4 bases; unmatched junction bases: 6. CDR3 DNA sequence: TGCGCCAGCAGCGATGGACAGGGAGGCACCGGGGAGCTGTTTTTT. Translation gives CASSDGQGGTGELFF.